A single sample is the source of the 5 T cell receptor beta chains below, sequenced in a study of blood T cells in healthy people across ages. A second PCR of 7 to 11 cycles used a sample-barcoded 5' primer and a J-beta primer mix. TCRdb ran MiXCR on the 5' RACE reads and lists one entry per CDR3 protein. Of roughly 1.4 million distinct CDR3 sequences in the sample, 59% were seen once. The sequencing input was blood. These receptors were collected from a man younger than 30 in good health.

The chain carries TRBV4-1 and TRBJ2-7; D gene unclear. V was shortened by 0 bases and J by 3 bases, with 9 bases between the two germline ends. Germline assignment: CDR1 MGHRA and CDR2 YSYEKL. This CDR3 is built from 14 residues. CDR3 DNA sequence: TGCGCCAGCAGCCAAGATCGGCTTTACTACGAGCAGTACTTC. Protein product: CASSQDRLYYEQYF.

Here the CDR3 DNA reads TGTGCCAGCAGCTTAGTTTTGCGGGAGGCCTTGTGGGAGCAGTACTTC. It is translated as CASSLVLREALWEQYF. V usage is TRBV7-9 and J usage is TRBJ2-7; 8 bases are a match to TRBD2. V lost 1 base, J lost 7 bases, and 12 bases stayed unmatched. The CDR3 spans 16 residues. Germline loops: CDR1 SEHNR, CDR2 FQNEAQ (reference sequence).

V is TRBV2 and J is TRBJ2-7; D call uncertain. Germline V gene lookup returns CDR1 SNHLY and CDR2 FYNNEI. This CDR3 spans 14 amino acids. Trimming cost V 4 bases and J 2 bases, with 12 bases left between them. The CDR3 region has the DNA TGTGCCAGCAGTGGACTCGCGAAAACCTACGAGCAGTACTTC. This encodes CASSGLAKTYEQYF. The full variable domain, rest sourced from reference TRBV2 and TRBJ2-7, is EPEVTQTPSHQVTQMGQEVILRCVPISNHLYFYWYRQILGQKVEFLVSFYNNEISEKSEIFDDQFSVERPDGSNFTLKIRSTKLEDSAMYFCASSGLAKTYEQYFGPGTRLTVT.

There are a few counts of this clonotype. This chain joins TRBV20-1 and TRBJ2-5; D may be TRBD2 (5 bases). Germline V gives CDR1 DFQATT, CDR2 SNEGSKA (reference sequence). This CDR3 is built from 16 residues. Trimming shortened V by 7 bases and J by 2 bases, and 23 bases separated the two germline ends. The CDR3 sequence: CSVIRRLARWQETQYF. Written as DNA, the CDR3 is TGCAGTGTTATAAGGCGGCTAGCCAGGTGGCAAGAGACCCAGTACTTC.

Only a few counts were recorded for this clonotype. The J gene is TRBJ2-1, the V gene TRBV29-1; 8 positions agree with TRBD1. Per germline, CDR1 SQVTM and CDR2 ANQGSEA. The CDR3 length is 16 residues. The V segment lost 0 bases and the J segment 2 bases; nucleotides outside the gene matches: 6. CDR3 loop: CSVEDWGQDPYNEQFF. Written as DNA, the CDR3 is TGCAGCGTTGAAGATTGGGGACAGGACCCCTACAATGAGCAGTTCTTC.